These 7 T cell receptor beta chains were sequenced from one sample in a study of T cell repertoires in cytomegalovirus infection. Via MiXCR, TCRdb re-called the reads, giving one row per CDR3 protein. Among some 110,000 distinct CDR3 sequences listed, roughly 32% were seen once. These receptors are not linked to any known antigen. This sample comprised CD8+ T cells from cultured PBMCs, obtained from culture after CMV antigen stimulation. These receptors were obtained from a human donor in good health (CMV status not recorded). Some clones in this sample may be carry-over from other donors' samples.

Of note for this clonotype: One end of the junction varies from germline; a read error may be responsible. V and J are TRBV7-2 and TRBJ1-4; D ambiguous. The CDR3 length is 14 residues. CDR1 is SGHTA, CDR2 FQGNSA, per germline. The CDR3 DNA follows: TGTGCCAGCAGCCCACCCCCAACTAATGAAAAACTCTTTTTT. It is translated as CASSPPPTNEKLFF.

The rearrangement uses TRBV13 and TRBJ2-5; D unresolved. The CDR3 length is 15 residues. The germline V gene has CDR1 PRHDT and CDR2 FYEKMQ (reference sequence). With 6 bases removed from V and 2 bases from J, the gap between germline ends came to 16 bases. As DNA, the CDR3 is TGTGCCAGCAGACCTACATCTTTGGGGCAAGAGACCCAGTACTTC. It codes for CASRPTSLGQETQYF.

The chain links TRBV11-2 to TRBJ2-3, with unresolved D. The CDR3 is made up of 15 amino acids. The germline gives CDR1 SGHAT, CDR2 FQNNGV. V lost 5 bases and J 2 bases, leaving 14 bases between the germline ends. CDR3 DNA sequence: TGTGCCAGCAGCCCTCAGGCCCTGTTCACAGATACGCAGTATTTT. This codes for CASSPQALFTDTQYF. Looking up the rest from reference TRBV11-2 and TRBJ2-3 gives the full variable domain: EAGVAQSPRYKIIEKRQSVAFWCNPISGHATLYWYQQILGQGPKLLIQFQNNGVVDDSQLPKDRFSAERLKGVDSTLKIQPAKLEDSAVYLCASSPQALFTDTQYFGPGTRLTVL.

The rearrangement links TRBV7-9 to TRBJ1-5; D is ambiguous. The germline V gene encodes CDR1 SEHNR and CDR2 FQNEAQ (reference sequence). Trimming removed 4 bases from V and 7 bases from J, with 8 bases in between. There are 12 residues in the CDR3. The CDR3 region is CASSSTLQPQHF. The CDR3 nucleotides read TGTGCCAGCAGCTCGACCCTGCAGCCCCAGCATTTT.

CDR3 loop: CASRLEGNYGYTF. As DNA, the CDR3 is TGTGCCAGCAGGCTCGAGGGGAACTATGGCTACACCTTC. The chain combines TRBV12-3 or TRBV12-4 with TRBJ1-2; D is perhaps TRBD1 (5 bases). V dropped 6 bases and J dropped 2 bases, with 10 bases sitting between them. This CDR3 is 13 amino acids long.

In this sample, this clonotype turned up many times. The J gene is TRBJ1-5, the V gene TRBV7-8; 7 nucleotides align to TRBD1. Germline CDR1 reads SGHVS; CDR2 reads FQNEAQ. Losses at the gene ends were 5 bases for V and 0 bases for J; bases not matched to a gene: 10. The CDR3 totals 17 residues. Here the CDR3 DNA reads TGTGCCAGCAGCCGCAGAGCGGCAGGGGGTAGCAATCAGCCCCAGCATTTT. Its protein is CASSRRAAGGSNQPQHF.

This chain links TRBV7-2 with TRBJ1-1, with TRBD1 matching over 8 bases. The V gene's germline CDR1 is SGHTA and CDR2 FQGNSA. There are 18 residues in the CDR3. Trimming at V came to 3 bases and at J to 4 bases, leaving 16 bases not matched to a gene. CDR3: CASSFHPSRQGAITEAFF. Here the CDR3 DNA reads TGTGCCAGCAGCTTCCACCCAAGCCGGCAGGGGGCCATCACTGAAGCTTTCTTT.